This T cell receptor (beta chain) was retrieved from a study of blood T cell repertoires in COVID-19. Across the whole study: Collection of acute and convalescent COVID-19 samples took place in the United States, Italy and Spain. From T cells, B-cell-depleted T cells, or PBMCs came the material, which was cDNA or gDNA.

V was cut by 6 bases and J by 6 bases, with 12 bases left in between. Per the germline V gene, CDR1 is MGHRA and CDR2 is YSYEKL. CDR3 length: 12 residues. Participants, about 18 to 90 years old, spanned approximately 25 US areas. Study processing details: For nucleated cells, counts were estimated from reference gene primer amplification. Measured with immunoSEQ multiplex PCR; TCRdb has only the in-frame clones, and not every one. From that table come the V and J calls and clone size; the DNA was used to work out D and trimming. The sample has approximately 180,000 clones, around 85% seen once. V and J are TRBV4-1 and TRBJ2-7, with D unresolved. The sequence derives from a middle-aged man who had recovered from COVID-19. The sample consisted of PBMCs or T cells enriched from blood (not recorded which). CDR3 DNA: TGCGCCAGCAGTCGCCCCGGGTCCGAGCAGTACTTC. Encoded protein: CASSRPGSEQYF.